Listed below are T cell receptor beta chains from one sample, sequenced in a study of vaccination and CD4 T cells after COVID-19. Each CDR3 protein gets one entry after TCRdb re-called the PCR reads with MiXCR. The sample lists over 10,000 distinct CDR3 sequences; just under 35% were seen once. Their antigens remain unidentified. The sample consisted of CD4+ T cells from blood, cultured in vitro. These receptor sequences come from a human donor who had recovered from COVID-19. Each CDR3 is given with its conserved first and last residue. The D gene is left open where the match is weak. Clone sizes are given selectively: once, few, many, or a class where the clone is expanded.

TRBV2	TRBD2	TRBJ2-1	few	TGTGCCAGCGGTACCGGGACTAGCGGGTCCCGCTCCTACAATGAGCAGTTCTTC	CASGTGTSGSRSYNEQFF
TRBV6-1	-	TRBJ1-5	few	TGTGCCACCGGGGGGAGAGGGCCCCAGCATTTT	CATGGRGPQHF
TRBV7-9	TRBD1	TRBJ1-2	-	TGTGCCAGCAGCTTTTTGACAGGGAATGGCTATGGCTACACCTTC	CASSFLTGNGYGYTF
TRBV6-4	-	TRBJ2-7	few	TGTGCCAGCAGTGACGGTCCAACCTACGAGCAGTACTTC	CASSDGPTYEQYF
TRBV28	-	TRBJ1-5	-	TGTGCCAGCAGTCATCAGCCCCAGCATTTT	CASSHQPQHF
TRBV10-2	TRBD1	TRBJ2-5	few	TGCGCCAGCGGTCGGGACAGGGACCGGACCCAGTACTTC	CASGRDRDRTQYF
TRBV6-2/TRBV6-3	-	TRBJ2-1	-	TGTGCCAGCAGTTACCCTGGGGACAATGAGCAGTTCTTC	CASSYPGDNEQFF
TRBV9	-	TRBJ2-7	few	TGTGCCAGCAGCGCCGTGGGGGGCTCGAGCTCCTACGAGCAGTACTTC	CASSAVGGSSSYEQYF
TRBV7-7	-	TRBJ2-1	-	TGTGCTAGCAGCCATTCAGGGGACTGGACCTACAATGAGCAGTTCTTC	CASSHSGDWTYNEQFF
TRBV28	-	TRBJ2-7	-	TGTGCCAGCAGTTTTGGCCTCTACGAGCAGTACTTC	CASSFGLYEQYF
TRBV28	-	TRBJ1-6	few	TGTGCCAGCACGGAGGAGCCGAATTCACCCCTCCACTTT	CASTEEPNSPLHF
TRBV30	-	TRBJ2-2	few	TGTGCCTGGAGTAGACAGTACACCGGGGAGCTGTTTTTT	CAWSRQYTGELFF
TRBV18	-	TRBJ1-5	-	TGTGCCAGCTCACCACGGGGGGGAGGCAATCAGCCCCAGCATTTT	CASSPRGGGNQPQHF
TRBV29-1	-	TRBJ1-2	-	TGCAGCGTTGTTTTAGGGCCTCACTATGGCTACACCTTC	CSVVLGPHYGYTF
TRBV5-1	-	TRBJ2-7	-	TGCGCCAGCAGCTTGGCCGGGACTCCTTACGAGCAGTACTTC	CASSLAGTPYEQYF
TRBV20-1	TRBD2	TRBJ2-1	-	TGCAGTGCCTCCGGGACTAGTGTTGAGCAGTTCTTC	CSASGTSVEQFF
TRBV4-3	TRBD2	TRBJ2-3	few	TGCGCCAGCAGCCAATCAACTAGCGTAGGCACAGATACGCAGTATTTT	CASSQSTSVGTDTQYF
TRBV18	-	TRBJ2-3	-	TGTGCCAGCTCACCGCAGGGAACAGATACGCAGTATTTT	CASSPQGTDTQYF
TRBV2	TRBD1	TRBJ2-3	few	TGTGCGGATCGTGGGGGACAGGTAACAGATACGCAGTATTTT	CADRGGQVTDTQYF
TRBV28	-	TRBJ1-2	few	TGTGCCAGCAGTTTTGGACAGCTCTATGGCTACACCTTC	CASSFGQLYGYTF
TRBV15	TRBD1	TRBJ1-3	-	TGTGCCACCAGCACGGCGGACAGGGCCCGCTCTGGAAACACCATATATTTT	CATSTADRARSGNTIYF
TRBV21-1	-	TRBJ2-2	few	TGTGCCAGCAGCAAATTCAACGGGAGGACGAACACCGGGGAGCTGTTTTTT	CASSKFNGRTNTGELFF
TRBV15	-	TRBJ1-5	-	TGTGCCACCAGTCCAGGAGGCAGCAATCAGCCCCAGCATTTT	CATSPGGSNQPQHF
TRBV6-2/TRBV6-3	TRBD1	TRBJ1-5	-	TGTGCCAGCAGTCGAAGAGACACAGGGGTTGGAAATCAGCCCCAGCATTTT	CASSRRDTGVGNQPQHF
TRBV6-1	-	TRBJ1-5	-	TGTGCCAGCAGGAAAAGGGACGGGTACAATCAGCCCCAGCATTTT	CASRKRDGYNQPQHF
TRBV15	-	TRBJ1-5	few	TGTGCCACCAGCAGAGATTTTGGAACCAATCAGCCCCAGCATTTT	CATSRDFGTNQPQHF
TRBV6-5	-	TRBJ1-2	few	TGTGCCAGCAGTTACGGGGGTCACGGCTACACCTTC	CASSYGGHGYTF
TRBV27	-	TRBJ2-5	-	TGTGCCAGCAGTTTTCGGTTGGAAGAGACCCAGTACTTC	CASSFRLEETQYF
TRBV4-1	-	TRBJ2-2	-	TGCGCCAGCAGCCAAGTAGGGACTCCTCATACAGGGGAGCTGTTTTTT	CASSQVGTPHTGELFF
TRBV2	-	TRBJ2-1	-	TGTGCCAGCATGAGTCAGGGCAACCACAATGAGCAGTTCTTC	CASMSQGNHNEQFF
TRBV20-1	TRBD2	TRBJ2-3	few	TGCAGTGCTAGATATAAAGGACTAGCGGGAGGGCGAGGAGTGGCAGATACGCAGTATTTT	CSARYKGLAGGRGVADTQYF
TRBV2	-	TRBJ2-7	-	TGTGCCAGCAGTGACAGGGGAACCTACGAGCAGTACTTC	CASSDRGTYEQYF
TRBV19	-	TRBJ1-3	-	TGTGCCAGTAGTACCCTACAGAGAAACCCTGGAAACACCATATATTTT	CASSTLQRNPGNTIYF
TRBV6-1	TRBD2	TRBJ2-7	few	TGTGCCAGCACCCCGGGAGGCGAGCAGTACTTC	CASTPGGEQYF
TRBV21-1	-	TRBJ2-2	-	TGTGCCAGCAGCAAAAGACGGCACACCGGGGAGCTGTTTTTT	CASSKRRHTGELFF
TRBV10-3	TRBD1	TRBJ1-6	few	TGTGCCATCAGTGAGTCGGCAGGGGGTGCGTCACCCCTCCACTTT	CAISESAGGASPLHF
TRBV6-5	-	TRBJ2-2	few	TGTGCCAGCAGTTACTACAGGGATTTGGGGGAGCTGTTTTTT	CASSYYRDLGELFF
TRBV12-3/TRBV12-4	-	TRBJ1-1	few	TGTGCCAGCAGGCCTTACATAATAGGAGCGGTAAGGAACACTGAAGCTTTCTTT	CASRPYIIGAVRNTEAFF
TRBV18	-	TRBJ2-5	few	TGTGCCAGCTCACTCTTTCAAGAGACCCAGTACTTC	CASSLFQETQYF
TRBV5-1	-	TRBJ2-5	-	TGCGCCAGCAGCTTGGCGGAAGAGGGCGCGACCCAGTACTTC	CASSLAEEGATQYF
TRBV7-2	TRBD2	TRBJ2-5	-	TGTGCCAGCAGCGCCAGACTAGCGGGAGTCTTAGGTTTGGAGACCCAGTACTTC	CASSARLAGVLGLETQYF
TRBV4-1	-	TRBJ1-5	-	TGCGCCAGCAGCCCAATACCTTGGAATAGCAATCAGCCCCAGCATTTT	CASSPIPWNSNQPQHF
TRBV7-9	-	TRBJ2-1	few	TGTGCCAGCAGCGAAGAGGGACGCTCCTACAATGAGCAGTTCTTC	CASSEEGRSYNEQFF
TRBV7-2	TRBD2	TRBJ2-1	-	TGTGCCAGCAGCTTAATGTCGACTAGCGGGAGCAATGAGCAGTTCTTC	CASSLMSTSGSNEQFF
TRBV28	TRBD2	TRBJ2-3	few	TGTGCCAGCAGTTGGGGTGCGGGAGGCAGCACAGATACGCAGTATTTT	CASSWGAGGSTDTQYF
TRBV7-6	TRBD2	TRBJ2-1	-	TGTGCCAGCAGCGATAGCGGGAGCTTCTACAATGAGCAGTTCTTC	CASSDSGSFYNEQFF
TRBV28	-	TRBJ1-2	few	TGTGCCAGCACCTTCGGCCAGGTCGGCTATGGCTACACCTTC	CASTFGQVGYGYTF
TRBV18	-	TRBJ2-5	-	TGTGCCAGCATAGGACAGCCACAAGAGACCCAGTACTTC	CASIGQPQETQYF
TRBV20-1	-	TRBJ2-3	-	TGCAGTGCTAACCGGCAGACCGGTCGTTTAAGCACAGATACGCAGTATTTT	CSANRQTGRLSTDTQYF
TRBV20-1	TRBD1	TRBJ2-7	-	TGCAGTGCGAGTGGACAGGGTGGAGAGCAGTACTTC	CSASGQGGEQYF
TRBV27	-	TRBJ2-5	-	TGTGCCAGCAGTCCGGGACAAAGAACTCAGTACTTC	CASSPGQRTQYF
TRBV12-5	-	TRBJ1-6	-	TGTGGAAATTCACCCCTCCACTTT	CGNSPLHF
TRBV28	-	TRBJ1-2	-	TGTGCCAGCAGTTTAGGGGGTAGCCTCCATGGCTACACCTTC	CASSLGGSLHGYTF
TRBV6-4	-	TRBJ2-7	-	TGTGCCAGCGAAACGGGGGCGAAATTTGAACCGACCTACGAGCAGTACTTC	CASETGAKFEPTYEQYF
TRBV19	-	TRBJ2-1	few	TGTGCCAGTAGGAAAAGGGGTACGACATACAATGAGCAGTTCTTC	CASRKRGTTYNEQFF
TRBV6-1	-	TRBJ1-2	-	TGTGCCAGCATCTCAGGTGGGGGGACGTCTGGCTACACCTTC	CASISGGGTSGYTF